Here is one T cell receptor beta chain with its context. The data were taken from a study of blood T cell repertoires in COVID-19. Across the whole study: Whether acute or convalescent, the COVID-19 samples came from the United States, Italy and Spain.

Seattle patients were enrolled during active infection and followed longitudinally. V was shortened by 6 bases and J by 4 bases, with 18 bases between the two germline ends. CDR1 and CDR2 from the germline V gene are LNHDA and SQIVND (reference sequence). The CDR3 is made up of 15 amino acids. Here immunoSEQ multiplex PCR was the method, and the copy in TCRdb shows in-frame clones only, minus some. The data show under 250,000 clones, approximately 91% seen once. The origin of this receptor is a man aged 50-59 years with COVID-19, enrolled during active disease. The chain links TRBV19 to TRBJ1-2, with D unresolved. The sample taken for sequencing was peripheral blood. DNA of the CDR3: TGTGCCAGTAGACCGATACCGACAAAGTCCTATGGCTACACCTTC. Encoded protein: CASRPIPTKSYGYTF.